This TCR beta chain was identified during a study of T cell changes during pregnancy in multiple sclerosis. Germline CDR1 reads SNHLY; CDR2 reads FYNNEI. The CDR3 length is 16 residues. V lost 7 bases, J lost 3 bases, and 6 bases stayed unmatched. Sequenced by immunoSEQ multiplex PCR; TCRdb stores in-frame clones only, minus some. The sample records 70,000 to 95,000 clones, around 93% being singletons. This receptor was obtained from a female donor in good health, enrolled as a control in a pregnancy study. The chain couples TRBV2 to TRBJ2-5; 15 nucleotides agree with TRBD2. The sequencing used peripheral blood, collected after pregnancy. The CDR3 protein is CASNPWTSGREETQYF. The CDR3 bases are TGTGCCAGCAATCCCTGGACTAGCGGGAGGGAAGAGACCCAGTACTTC. Complete variable domain (other parts from reference TRBV2 and TRBJ2-5): EPEVTQTPSHQVTQMGQEVILRCVPISNHLYFYWYRQILGQKVEFLVSFYNNEISEKSEIFDDQFSVERPDGSNFTLKIRSTKLEDSAMYFCASNPWTSGREETQYFGPGTRLLVL.